Described below is a single T cell receptor beta chain sequence and its context. This clone's antigen is unknown. No clone much larger than this one lies a single base away; base qualities are absent. The High Capacity cDNA Reverse Transcription Kit was used to reverse transcribe all of the isolated RNA, meaning that expressed TCRB transcripts were what got sequenced. Deep immunoSEQ sequencing was performed on naive, central memory and regulatory T cell samples, with an average of roughly 3.6 million total reads per sample. Sorted cells were lysed in RLT buffer, and RNA was extracted using DNase-treated RNeasy Micro or Mini kits according to cell number. To prevent cross-contamination, each cell subset was processed individually, whereas patient and healthy donor samples were processed jointly. Using the immunoSEQ multiplex PCR, TCRB sequences were amplified from cDNA into 87-bp fragments spanning the CDR3 region. The amplicons were sequenced using the Illumina HiSeq platform. Processing in the source paper ran as follows. PCR bias was corrected computationally using synthetic template baselines, and reads within Hamming distance 2 were collapsed, with unmergeable singletons discarded. Reads were aligned to IMGT to assign V, D and J genes, CDR3 length, and insertions or deletions at six rearrangement sites. Within each subset, clonotype counts were normalized to sorted cell number, after which true diversity and Gini coefficients were computed with the tcR R package. The overlap coefficient, calculated on TCRB nucleotide sequences, was used to measure repertoire sharing. As a proxy for the pre-selection repertoire, out-of-frame TCRB sequences from naive cells were analyzed. Drawn from immuneACCESS, this table holds only the in-frame rearrangements with V and J called that TCRdb kept. Clones are partly lost; checked studies trace under half to an unresolved V gene and leave the rest unexplained. D and trimming come from the DNA, and the V and J calls and clone size come from that table. The sample yields 680,000 or so clones; about a sixth were counted once. Roughly 0.098% of the sample is taken by the ten largest.

The sample originates from a study of beta chain features in type 1 diabetes (dated 2018 in TCRdb). Context from the whole study: Patients and healthy donors did not differ in mean age, gender distribution, total cell number or subset yield. A total of some 110 million sorted cells were examined across all samples, and the number of cells per subset was strongly correlated with RNA yield. The study compared the TCRB repertoires of sorted circulating CD4+ T cell subsets in recently diagnosed type 1 diabetes patients with those in matched healthy donors. Regulatory and stem cell-like memory subsets were isolated from only 8 patients and roughly 8 healthy donors, whereas naive and central memory subsets came from all 30 or so donors. Results and caveats for the whole study, not just this receptor: Only small numbers of individuals were included in the HLA sub-analyses, which left unresolved whether HLA type had any influence on TCRB rearrangement. PCR might favor shorter templates, but patient and control samples were amplified and corrected together, so any skew would affect both groups equally. In all four CD4+ subsets, TCRB CDR3 length was moderately but significantly shorter in type 1 diabetes patients. Naive, central memory and regulatory TCRB repertoires appeared more similar among patients than among healthy donors. Because cDNA was sequenced instead of genomic DNA, highly expressing activated cells could be over-represented, though the groups showed no difference in activation or CD3 levels. Patients with type 1 diabetes made fewer insertions and deleted more nucleotides at VDJ recombination sites, implying thymic rearrangement abnormalities.

A single peripheral blood draw of approximately 100 mL on average was collected from each donor into heparinised tubes. Using a panel that included CD45RO, CCR7, CD25, CD127, CD95 and CD27, naive, central memory, regulatory and stem cell-like memory CD4+ T cells were sorted on a BD FACSAria II. A purity above 95% was achieved for all sorted populations. PBMCs were separated immediately by Lymphoprep density gradient centrifugation and were stained directly, without being cultured. Samples were stained and sorted in pairs, with one healthy donor and one patient per experiment, so that batch effects were minimized. CDR1 and CDR2, looked up from the germline V gene, are SGHDT and YYEEEE. At the junction V is shortened by 0 bases and J by 1 base; bases outside the gene matches: 7. The CDR3 measures 18 amino acids from cysteine to phenylalanine. The retained sequence is limited to the CDR3, 54 bases, with the frame set at the first base.

This sequence uses TRBV5-6 and TRBJ1-5; TRBD1 fits 10 bases in the junction. This TCR came from a man aged 18 to 30 in good health. Source material: naive CD4+ T cells from blood. The cell subset or site label for this specimen denotes: true naive CD4+ T cells. The sequence in DNA is TGTGCCAGCAGCTTGGGGGGGACAGGGGCCCCGAGCAATCAGCCCCAGCATTTT. Its coded protein is CASSLGGTGAPSNQPQHF.